The 10 T cell receptor beta chains reported below all come from one sample, sequenced in a study of lymphopenia after photon versus proton radiotherapy. Data came from immunoSEQ multiplex PCR; TCRdb stores just in-frame clones and leaves some out. The sample has tens of thousands of clones; roughly 90% are singletons. The sample here was peripheral blood, taken from a patient treated with photon-based radiotherapy. The receptors stem from a woman in her forties with cholangiocarcinoma.

The gene calls are TRBV30 and TRBJ2-2; 11 nucleotides match TRBD2. From germline, CDR1 is GTSNPN and CDR2 SVGIG (reference sequence). The length of the CDR3 is 16 residues. V lost 0 bases and J lost 4; bases outside the gene matches: 4. The CDR3 protein is CAWSVIGTSGTGELFF. DNA of the CDR3: TGTGCCTGGAGTGTAATAGGGACTAGCGGCACCGGGGAGCTGTTTTTT.

This clone turned up a few times. The chain employs TRBV5-4 and TRBJ2-7; 10 positions match TRBD2. The CDR3 consists of 18 residues. Germline V CDR1 and CDR2: SGHNT, YYREEE (reference sequence). The ends lost 4 bases at V and 0 bases at J; junction bases unmatched: 13. The CDR3 loop reads CASSPGTSVFTGSYEQYF. DNA of the CDR3: TGTGCCAGCAGCCCCGGGACTAGCGTGTTCACGGGCTCCTACGAGCAGTACTTC.

This clone appeared once. The V and J genes are TRBV27 and TRBJ1-2; TRBD1 might be the D (5 bases). Trimming left V 4 bases short and J 1 base short, with 13 bases between. The CDR3 is 15 residues long. Per germline, CDR1 MNHEY and CDR2 SMNVEV (reference sequence). CDR3 coding DNA: TGTGCCAGCAGTTATCGCGGGACCCTTAACTATGGCTACACCTTC. Its protein product is CASSYRGTLNYGYTF.

The chain carries TRBV6-5 and TRBJ1-2; the D gene is possibly TRBD1 (6 bases). Germline CDR1 and CDR2: MNHEY and SVGAGI. This CDR3 is built from 15 residues. The V end was cut by 3 bases, the J end by 8 bases, with 19 bases between. Here the CDR3 reads CASSYQIEGGWGYTF. DNA for the CDR3: TGTGCCAGCAGTTATCAGATCGAGGGGGGTTGGGGCTACACCTTC.

The DNA of the CDR3 is TGTGCCAGCAGCCCAGGGACAGGGGGTAGGACTGAAGCTTTCTTT. Protein sequence: CASSPGTGGRTEAFF. This sequence joins TRBV11-2 and TRBJ1-1; 11 bases fit TRBD1. Looked up from germline, CDR1 is SGHAT and CDR2 is FQNNGV. This CDR3 comprises 15 residues. After removal of 5 bases from V and 5 bases from J, the junction contained 7 bases not matched to a gene.

The CDR3 loop reads CASSVETGNEQFF. CDR3 bases: TGTGCCAGCAGCGTAGAGACAGGTAATGAGCAGTTCTTC. V and J are TRBV9 and TRBJ2-1; the D gene is possibly TRBD1 (6 bases). V was pared by 0 bases and J by 7 bases, with 8 bases between. This CDR3 comprises 13 residues. Germline V gives CDR1 SGDLS, CDR2 YYNGEE.

In its sample, this clone was seen once. This sequence joins TRBV7-9 and TRBJ1-1, with a tentative D call TRBD1 (5 bases). The V end lost 5 bases, the J end lost 4 bases, and 14 bases lay between the germline ends. The germline gives CDR1 SEHNR, CDR2 FQNEAQ (reference sequence). CDR3 length equals 14 residues. In DNA form, the CDR3 reads TGTGCCAGCAGCCCGGGACGGATTGGCACTGAAGCTTTCTTT. Translation: CASSPGRIGTEAFF.

The chain is built from TRBV29-1 and TRBJ1-1; TRBD1 might be the D (6 bases). This CDR3 is 13 amino acids long. Per germline, CDR1 SQVTM and CDR2 ANQGSEA. Trimming removed 5 bases from V and 4 bases from J, with 14 bases in between. The CDR3 sequence is CSVKYRDGTEAFF. CDR3 DNA sequence: TGCAGCGTTAAATACAGGGATGGCACTGAAGCTTTCTTT.

The rearrangement joins TRBV6-5 to TRBJ1-2; D gene uncertain. Germline V CDR1 and CDR2: MNHEY, SVGAGI. Deletions cut 2 bases from V and 8 bases from J, with 18 bases between. The CDR3 runs to 15 residues. The CDR3 spells CASSYLARLERGYTF. CDR3 DNA: TGTGCCAGCAGTTACCTTGCCCGACTGGAGCGAGGCTACACCTTC.

A single count supports this clone. J is TRBJ1-6 and V is TRBV19; TRBD1 is a possible D gene (5 bases). The V end lost 8 bases, the J end lost 9 bases, and 26 bases lay between the germline ends. This CDR3 has 17 residues. The germline V gene encodes CDR1 LNHDA and CDR2 SQIVND (reference sequence). CDR3 nucleotides: TGTGCCAGTCAGGAACTGAGAGATTCCGGGGGGATTTCACCCCTCCACTTT. The encoded protein is CASQELRDSGGISPLHF.